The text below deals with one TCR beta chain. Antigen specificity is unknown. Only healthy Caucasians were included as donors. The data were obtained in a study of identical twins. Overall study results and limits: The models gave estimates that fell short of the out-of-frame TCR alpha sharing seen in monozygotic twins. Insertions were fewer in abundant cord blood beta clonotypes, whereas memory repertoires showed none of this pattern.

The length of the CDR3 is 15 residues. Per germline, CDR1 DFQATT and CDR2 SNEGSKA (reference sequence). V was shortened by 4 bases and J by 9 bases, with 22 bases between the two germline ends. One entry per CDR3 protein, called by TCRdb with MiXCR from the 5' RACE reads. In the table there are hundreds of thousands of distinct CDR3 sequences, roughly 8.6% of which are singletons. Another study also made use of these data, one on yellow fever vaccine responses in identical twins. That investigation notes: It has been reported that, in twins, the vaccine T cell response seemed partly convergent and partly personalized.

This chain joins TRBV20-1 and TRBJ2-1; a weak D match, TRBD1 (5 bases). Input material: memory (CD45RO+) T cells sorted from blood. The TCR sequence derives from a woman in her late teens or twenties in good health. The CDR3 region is CSAIRPGFGQGEQFF. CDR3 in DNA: TGCAGTGCTATCCGACCCGGTTTCGGTCAGGGTGAGCAGTTCTTC.